The present TCR beta chain was sequenced within a study of blood T cell repertoires in COVID-19. For the study at large: COVID-19 samples from acute and convalescent phases originated in the United States, Italy and Spain. Sample material is recorded as cDNA or gDNA derived from T cells, B-cell-depleted T cells, or PBMCs.

The sample holds a few counts of this clone. Authors' methods: Reference gene primer amplification gave estimated nucleated cell counts. Assay: immunoSEQ multiplex PCR; the TCRdb copy retains only in-frame clones and omits some. V, J and clone size are those of that table, while D and trimming were read from the DNA. The repertoire has tens of thousands of clones, 85% to 90% of them found once; the top ten carry 9.5% to 15%. The CDR3 runs to 14 residues. The ends were cut back, 4 bases at V and 2 bases at J, with 11 bases in the middle. Germline assignment: CDR1 KGHSH and CDR2 LQKENI. The rearrangement uses TRBV18 and TRBJ1-2; perhaps TRBD1 as D (6 bases). Sequences were obtained from peripheral blood. The origin of this receptor is a human donor in a cohort sampled during active COVID-19. The donor label of this sample is uncertain. This CDR3 is CASSQDRRNYGYTF. In nucleotides, the CDR3 is TGTGCCAGCTCACAGGACAGACGAAACTATGGCTACACCTTC.